This section outlines one TCR beta chain sequence together with its context. These data are taken from a study of blood T cell repertoires in COVID-19. For the study at large: The United States, Italy and Spain provided the acute and convalescent COVID-19 samples. Sources were T cells, B-cell-depleted T cells, or PBMCs; the material itself was cDNA or gDNA.

Authors' analysis steps: The authors estimated nucleated cell counts from reference gene primer amplification. Sequencing used immunoSEQ multiplex PCR; TCRdb keeps in-frame clones, though not all of them. The V and J calls and clone size are taken from that table; D and trimming were inferred from the DNA. The sample lists about 240,000 clones, roughly 80% occurring once. Sequencing input: peripheral blood. This receptor was taken from an elderly woman with acute or convalescent COVID-19.

This CDR3 reads CASSDGQAKLTDTQYF. For the CDR3, the DNA is TGTGCCAGCAGTGACGGACAGGCCAAACTCACAGATACGCAGTATTTT. The chain couples TRBV6-4 to TRBJ2-3; 7 bases fit TRBD1. The CDR3 is made up of 16 amino acids. V lost 2 bases to trimming and J lost 2 bases; unmatched junction nucleotides: 7. CDR1 and CDR2 from the germline V gene are MRHNA and SNTAGT.